The 14 T cell receptor beta chains below all came from one sample that was sequenced in a study of lymphopenia after photon versus proton radiotherapy. Using immunoSEQ multiplex PCR, the repertoire was profiled, and TCRdb retains in-frame clones only, with some absent. The sample carries 28,000 or so clones, approximately 85% recorded once. Here the sequenced sample was peripheral blood, taken from a patient treated with photon-based radiotherapy. Receptors originate from a man between 25 and 39 years old with gastric cancer.

This rearrangement joins TRBV28 to TRBJ1-2, with unresolved D. This CDR3 region has 13 residues. The V gene's germline CDR1 is MDHEN and CDR2 SYDVKM. Trimming shortened V by 6 bases and J by 2 bases, and 10 bases separated the two germline ends. Here the CDR3 reads CASSPGRNYGYTF. The CDR3, as DNA: TGTGCCAGCAGCCCCGGACGAAACTATGGCTACACCTTC.

This chain connects TRBV10-2 to TRBJ2-1, with a tentative D call TRBD2 (6 bases). Looked up from germline, CDR1 is WSHSY and CDR2 is SAAADI. Deletions cut 0 bases from V and 0 bases from J, with 12 bases between. The CDR3 consists of 17 residues. This CDR3 reads CASSESQRAPSYNEQFF. The DNA for the CDR3 is TGCGCCAGCAGTGAGTCACAGCGGGCCCCCTCCTACAATGAGCAGTTCTTC.

The chain has TRBV6-5 and TRBJ2-7; maybe TRBD1 (7 bases). V was pared by 2 bases and J by 3 bases, with 17 bases between. Per the germline V gene, CDR1 is MNHEY and CDR2 is SVGAGI. The CDR3 runs to 16 residues. The CDR3 DNA follows: TGTGCCAGCAGTTACGGAGGGACAGAGTATTTCTACGAGCAGTACTTC. It encodes CASSYGGTEYFYEQYF.

V is TRBV15 and J is TRBJ2-2, with 9 bases fitting TRBD1. The CDR3 consists of 17 residues. Looked up from germline, CDR1 is LNHNV and CDR2 is YYDKDF (reference sequence). The V and J ends lost 5 bases and 2 bases, in that order; junction bases with no gene match: 9. CDR3 residues: CATSVSDRGFNTGELFF. The DNA for the CDR3 is TGTGCCACCAGCGTCTCGGACAGGGGATTTAACACCGGGGAGCTGTTTTTT.

In DNA form, the CDR3 reads TGTGCCAGCAGCTGGGGAGGCGAGCAGTACTTC. Protein product: CASSWGGEQYF. The rearrangement joins TRBV5-6 to TRBJ2-7, with D tentatively TRBD2 (6 bases). CDR1 and CDR2 from the germline V gene are SGHDT and YYEEEE. The CDR3 loop spans 11 amino acids. V was trimmed by 3 bases and J by 6 bases, leaving 7 bases between them. Filled out from reference TRBV5-6 and TRBJ2-7, the complete variable domain reads DAGVTQSPTHLIKTRGQQVTLRCSPKSGHDTVSWYQQALGQGPQFIFQYYEEEERQRGNFPDRFSGHQFPNYSSELNVNALLLGDSALYLCASSWGGEQYFGPGTRLTVT.

A remark on this clone: The junction shows a germline mismatch at one end, possibly a read error. V is TRBV7-2 and J is TRBJ1-1; 11 bases agree with TRBD1. Looked up from germline, CDR1 is SGHTA and CDR2 is FQGNSA. This CDR3 has 15 residues. CDR3 in amino acids: CASSLVNGQGAPARF. The CDR3 region has the DNA TGTGCCAGCAGCTTAGTTAACGGACAGGGGGCGCCCGCCCGTTTT.

The rearrangement joins TRBV28 to TRBJ1-6, with no clear D. Germline V gives CDR1 MDHEN, CDR2 SYDVKM. The CDR3 contains 14 residues. Between the trimmed V and J ends, which lost 7 bases and 5 bases, there was a span of 12 bases. The CDR3 reads CASTPRQDNSPLHF. Here the CDR3 DNA reads TGTGCCAGCACTCCGAGGCAGGATAATTCACCCCTCCACTTT.

The chain couples TRBV28 to TRBJ1-2; 7 nucleotides line up with TRBD1. Germline V gene data show CDR1 as MDHEN and CDR2 as SYDVKM. Losses at the gene ends were 7 bases for V and 7 bases for J; bases not matched to a gene: 6. This CDR3 comprises 12 residues. DNA of the CDR3: TGTGCCAGCATTATAACAGGGGTTGGCTACACCTTC. Protein product: CASIITGVGYTF.

V usage is TRBV4-3 and J usage is TRBJ2-7; D may be TRBD1 (5 bases). Germline values: CDR1 LGHNA, CDR2 YSLEER. This CDR3 is built from 13 residues. Trimming took 1 base from V and 4 from J, leaving 8 bases between them. CDR3 DNA: TGCGCCAGCAGCCAAGGCAGGGTTTACGAGCAGTACTTC. As protein: CASSQGRVYEQYF.

This clone was found a few times. This sequence joins TRBV29-1 and TRBJ2-3; D gene unclear. CDR3 length: 14 amino acids. Germline-derived CDR1 and CDR2 are SQVTM and ANQGSEA. The V end lost 5 bases, the J end lost 3 bases, and 15 bases lay between the germline ends. CDR3 amino acids: CSVRAGSYTDTQYF. Here the CDR3 DNA reads TGCAGCGTTCGGGCAGGTTCCTATACAGATACGCAGTATTTT.

In its sample, this clone was seen once. V is TRBV7-9 and J is TRBJ2-7; weak D call: TRBD1 (6 bases). Per germline, CDR1 SEHNR and CDR2 FQNEAQ (reference sequence). V lost 7 bases, J lost 3 bases, and 16 bases lay in between. This CDR3 has 14 residues. CDR3 region: CASKEGGGFYEQYF. In DNA, the CDR3 is TGTGCCAGCAAAGAAGGGGGTGGGTTCTACGAGCAGTACTTC.

V is TRBV28 and J is TRBJ2-7; D is uncertain. The germline gives CDR1 MDHEN, CDR2 SYDVKM. Trimming pared 5 bases from V and 1 base from J, leaving 9 bases between. The CDR3 has 13 residues. Here the CDR3 reads CASSPTGSYEQYF. DNA for the CDR3: TGTGCCAGCAGTCCCACCGGTTCCTACGAGCAGTACTTC.

The rearrangement links TRBV7-9 to TRBJ2-2, with a tentative D call TRBD2 (5 bases). Trimming stripped 5 bases from V and 4 bases from J, with 11 bases between. From germline, CDR1 is SEHNR and CDR2 FQNEAQ (reference sequence). CDR3 length: 14 amino acids. For the CDR3, the DNA is TGTGCCAGCAGCCTGGACTTTCGCACCGGGGAGCTGTTTTTT. Translated, it gives CASSLDFRTGELFF. The full variable domain, in which reference TRBV7-9 and TRBJ2-2 provide the parts outside the CDR3, is DTGVSQNPRHKITKRGQNVTFRCDPISEHNRLYWYRQTLGQGPEFLTYFQNEAQLEKSRLLSDRFSAERPKGSFSTLEIQRTEQGDSAMYLCASSLDFRTGELFFGEGSRLTVL.

The chain uses TRBV4-1 and TRBJ1-2; D uncertain. This CDR3 region has 14 residues. The V end lost 1 base, the J end lost 4 bases, and 10 bases lay between the germline ends. CDR1 is MGHRA, CDR2 YSYEKL, per germline. CDR3 sequence: CASSQGVIIYGYTF. The CDR3 DNA reads TGCGCCAGCAGCCAAGGAGTAATAATCTATGGCTACACCTTC.